The 26 T cell receptor beta chains in this list originate from one sample, sequenced in a study of shared clonotypes between healthy human individuals. CD8 cells classed as naive were CD45RO-negative and positively selected for CCR7, excluding terminally differentiated effector memory CD45RA+ cells. Repertoires were generated with immunoSEQ multiplex PCR, while TCRdb's copy carries only in-frame clones and drops some. The sample records about 2 million clones, roughly 94% being singletons. The material sequenced was naive CD8+ T cells sorted from blood. All receptors come from a man between 18 and 29 years old in good health.

V gene TRBV28 combines with J gene TRBJ2-5; 10 bases fit TRBD2. This CDR3 comprises 16 residues. After removal of 5 bases from V and 3 bases from J, the junction contained 9 bases not matched to a gene. Germline CDR1 reads MDHEN; CDR2 reads SYDVKM. CDR3: CASSPPLAGGKETQYF. For the CDR3, the DNA is TGTGCCAGCAGTCCACCCTTAGCGGGGGGAAAAGAGACCCAGTACTTC.

Concerning this clone: Other DNA sequences from this sample encode an identical CDR3 as well. The rearrangement links TRBV5-6 to TRBJ2-1, with no clear D. The CDR3 spans 13 residues. The V end was cut by 0 bases, the J end by 6 bases, with 7 bases between. Germline V gene sequence: CDR1 SGHDT, CDR2 YYEEEE. CDR3 coding DNA: TGTGCCAGCAGCTTGGGGACCCCCAATGAGCAGTTCTTC. It specifies CASSLGTPNEQFF.

This chain uses TRBV11-1 with TRBJ2-2, with TRBD2 matching 11 bases. The CDR3 runs 16 residues. V lost 8 bases and J lost 7; bases outside the gene matches: 12. CDR1 and CDR2 from the germline V gene are SGHAT and FQDESV (reference sequence). DNA of the CDR3: TGTGCCAGCCCTTCGGGGGTAGCGGGGGGGCACGGGGAGCTGTTTTTT. Encoded protein: CASPSGVAGGHGELFF.

The chain combines TRBV7-9 with TRBJ2-7, with 10 bases matching TRBD2. The CDR3 runs to 15 residues. Germline CDR1 and CDR2: SEHNR and FQNEAQ (reference sequence). With V trimmed by 5 bases and J by 5 bases, 9 bases remained unmatched. The CDR3 reads CASSATSGTSDEQYF. In DNA, the CDR3 is TGTGCCAGCAGCGCAACCTCCGGGACTAGCGACGAGCAGTACTTC.

This chain joins TRBV27 and TRBJ2-3, with D uncertain. Germline lookup yields CDR1 MNHEY and CDR2 SMNVEV (reference sequence). V dropped 4 bases and J dropped 1 base, with 12 bases sitting between them. The CDR3 is 15 residues long. As DNA, the CDR3 is TGTGCCAGCAGTTCAACTACCCTCGGCACAGATACGCAGTATTTT. It yields the protein CASSSTTLGTDTQYF.

This clone was detected only a few times. Additional DNA sequences in this sample encode the identical CDR3. The rearrangement links TRBV27 to TRBJ1-1; D remains unclear. V was trimmed by 4 bases and J by 2 bases, leaving 8 bases between them. Germline loops: CDR1 MNHEY, CDR2 SMNVEV (reference sequence). This CDR3 is built from 13 residues. CDR3 in amino acids: CASSYGTNTEAFF. The CDR3, as DNA: TGTGCCAGCAGTTACGGTACTAACACTGAAGCTTTCTTT.

The chain employs TRBV10-2 and TRBJ2-5; weak D call: TRBD2 (5 bases). The germline CDR1 and CDR2 sequences are WSHSY and SAAADI. The CDR3 has 16 residues. The V end was cut by 0 bases, the J end by 4 bases, with 15 bases between. Here the CDR3 DNA reads TGCGCCAGCAGTGAGTCAAGGAAGACTACCCGAGAGACCCAGTACTTC. This encodes CASSESRKTTRETQYF.

The CDR3 is CASTRLPLTNEKLFF. The DNA for the CDR3 is TGTGCCAGCACCCGCCTGCCTCTAACTAATGAAAAACTGTTTTTT. The chain carries TRBV27 and TRBJ1-4; D call uncertain. From germline, CDR1 is MNHEY and CDR2 SMNVEV (reference sequence). The length of the CDR3 is 15 residues. Trimming shortened V by 7 bases and J by 1 base, and 13 bases separated the two germline ends.

V and J are TRBV11-3 and TRBJ2-1, with D perhaps matching TRBD1 or TRBD2 (5 bases each). With 5 bases removed from V and 4 bases from J, the gap between germline ends came to 18 bases. The CDR3 extends over 16 amino acids. CDR1 and CDR2 from the germline V gene are SGHNT and YENEEA. CDR3 residues: CASSPLGERGYNEQFF. CDR3 bases: TGTGCCAGCAGCCCCTTGGGGGAGAGAGGGTACAATGAGCAGTTCTTC. The full variable domain, in which reference TRBV11-3 and TRBJ2-1 provide the parts outside the CDR3, is EAGVVQSPRYKIIEKKQPVAFWCNPISGHNTLYWYLQNLGQGPELLIRYENEEAVDDSQLPKDRFSAERLKGVDSTLKIQPAELGDSAVYLCASSPLGERGYNEQFFGPGTRLTVL.

This clone was observed a single time. The CDR3 is CASSLDGTSGGEETQYF. CDR3 in DNA: TGTGCCAGCAGCTTAGATGGTACTAGCGGGGGGGAAGAGACCCAGTACTTC. The chain employs TRBV11-2 and TRBJ2-5; 13 bases line up with TRBD2. The J segment lost 3 bases and the V segment lost 0 bases, leaving 4 bases of the junction unmatched. Germline V CDR1 and CDR2: SGHAT, FQNNGV. The CDR3 is made up of 17 amino acids.

The chain carries TRBV2 and TRBJ2-6; D gene unclear. This CDR3 is built from 16 residues. Germline CDR1 is SNHLY and CDR2 is FYNNEI. V lost 0 bases, J lost 3 bases, and 9 bases lay in between. DNA for the CDR3: TGTGCCAGCAGTGAAGCGCCTTATGGTGGGGCCAACGTCCTGACTTTC. Its translation is CASSEAPYGGANVLTF.

V usage is TRBV7-6 and J usage is TRBJ2-7; 14 nucleotides match TRBD2. Germline V gene sequence: CDR1 SGHVS, CDR2 FNYEAQ. J lost 3 bases, V lost 0 bases, and 1 base had no gene match. This CDR3 is built from 16 residues. CDR3 in amino acids: CASSLAGTSGSYEQYF. The CDR3 DNA reads TGTGCCAGCAGCTTAGCCGGGACTAGCGGGAGCTACGAGCAGTACTTC.

J is TRBJ1-1 and V is TRBV12-5, with D perhaps TRBD1 (5 bases). The germline gives CDR1 LGHNT, CDR2 FRNRAP. CDR3 size: 12 residues. V was shortened by 7 bases and J by 5 bases, with 11 bases between the two germline ends. The CDR3 reads CASARGGTEAFF. DNA for the CDR3: TGTGCTAGTGCTCGGGGGGGTACTGAAGCTTTCTTT.

The chain recombines TRBV5-5 with TRBJ2-7, with 7 bases matching TRBD2. Trimming at V came to 1 base and at J to 0 bases, leaving 4 bases not matched to a gene. CDR1 is SGHKS and CDR2 is YYEKEE in the germline V gene (reference sequence). The CDR3 extends over 15 amino acids. The CDR3 loop is CASSLFSGFSYEQYF. CDR3 coding DNA: TGTGCCAGCAGCTTGTTTAGCGGGTTCTCCTACGAGCAGTACTTC.

The gene calls are TRBV5-4 and TRBJ2-7; tentatively, D is TRBD1 or TRBD2 (6 bases each). Germline V CDR1 and CDR2: SGHNT, YYREEE (reference sequence). Trimming took 4 bases from V and 7 from J, leaving 21 bases between them. This CDR3 has 15 residues. Here the CDR3 DNA reads TGTGCCAGCAGCAACCCTGGGGGCGGGGCGGGTGAGCAGTACTTC. Protein: CASSNPGGGAGEQYF. The full variable domain, its missing parts supplied by reference TRBV5-4 and TRBJ2-7, is ETGVTQSPTHLIKTRGQQVTLRCSSQSGHNTVSWYQQALGQGPQFIFQYYREEENGRGNFPPRFSGLQFPNYSSELNVNALELDDSALYLCASSNPGGGAGEQYFGPGTRLTVT.

This clone was observed a single time. The chain joins TRBV18 to TRBJ1-1; TRBD1 matches at 10 bases. V dropped 0 bases and J dropped 5; count of bases not matched to a gene: 3. The CDR3 extends over 15 amino acids. Germline values: CDR1 KGHSH, CDR2 LQKENI. CDR3 sequence (DNA): TGTGCCAGCTCACCACCGGGGACAGGGGAGACTGAAGCTTTCTTT. As protein: CASSPPGTGETEAFF.

V gene TRBV5-1 combines with J gene TRBJ1-1; the D gene is possibly TRBD1 (5 bases). Germline V lookup: CDR1 SGHRS, CDR2 YFSETQ. Trimming took 2 bases from V and 3 from J, leaving 14 bases between them. This CDR3 is built from 15 residues. The CDR3 loop is CASSFLPRGDTEAFF. The CDR3 region has the DNA TGCGCCAGCAGCTTCCTCCCCCGAGGGGACACTGAAGCTTTCTTT. Using reference TRBV5-1 and TRBJ1-1 for the parts outside the CDR3, the full variable domain is KAGVTQTPRYLIKTRGQQVTLSCSPISGHRSVSWYQQTPGQGLQFLFEYFSETQRNKGNFPGRFSGRQFSNSRSEMNVSTLELGDSALYLCASSFLPRGDTEAFFGQGTRLTVV.

This chain connects TRBV27 to TRBJ1-1, with D possibly being TRBD1 (5 bases). The CDR3 covers 13 residues. Germline CDR1 reads MNHEY; CDR2 reads SMNVEV (reference sequence). Trimming removed 6 bases from V and 4 bases from J, with 12 bases in between. The CDR3 loop reads CASRLTAGTEAFF. The CDR3 nucleotides read TGTGCCAGCAGGTTGACAGCGGGCACTGAAGCTTTCTTT.

The rearrangement uses TRBV13 and TRBJ1-1; the match to TRBD1 covers 9 bases. Germline CDR1 reads PRHDT; CDR2 reads FYEKMQ (reference sequence). V was pared by 4 bases and J by 4 bases, with 4 bases of the junction left unmatched. The CDR3 spans 14 residues. The DNA for the CDR3 is TGTGCCAGCAGCTGGGGACAGGGCGGCACTGAAGCTTTCTTT. Amino acid sequence: CASSWGQGGTEAFF.

J is TRBJ2-7 and V is TRBV4-2, with D possibly TRBD2 on 7 matching bases. There are 18 residues in the CDR3. The V end lost 0 bases, the J end lost 4 bases, and 22 bases lay between the germline ends. Germline values: CDR1 LGHNA, CDR2 YNFKEQ. CDR3 loop: CASSQDVVGGAENYEQYF. The DNA of the CDR3 is TGTGCCAGCAGCCAAGATGTGGTGGGGGGGGCGGAAAATTACGAGCAGTACTTC.

The V call is TRBV11-3, the J call TRBJ2-4; TRBD1 matches at 9 bases. CDR1 is SGHNT, CDR2 YENEEA, per germline. This CDR3 region has 14 residues. Germline trimming cut 6 bases from V and 8 bases from J; bases unmatched to any gene: 8. The CDR3 region is CASRTRDRVDIQYF. The CDR3 coding sequence is TGTGCCAGCAGGACCCGGGACAGGGTGGACATTCAGTACTTC.

V and J are TRBV7-9 and TRBJ2-3; the D is unclear. Trimming pared 1 base from V and 2 bases from J, leaving 13 bases between. The CDR3 totals 16 residues. CDR1 and CDR2 from the germline V gene are SEHNR and FQNEAQ (reference sequence). In nucleotides, the CDR3 is TGTGCCAGCAGCTTAGGGTATAGCTATGACACAGATACGCAGTATTTT. Its translation is CASSLGYSYDTDTQYF. The entire variable domain, with the rest obtained from reference TRBV7-9 and TRBJ2-3, is as follows: DTGVSQNPRHKITKRGQNVTFRCDPISEHNRLYWYRQTLGQGPEFLTYFQNEAQLEKSRLLSDRFSAERPKGSFSTLEIQRTEQGDSAMYLCASSLGYSYDTDTQYFGPGTRLTVL.

J is TRBJ1-2 and V is TRBV15, with 9 bases identical to TRBD1. CDR3 length equals 14 residues. Trimming cost V 11 bases and J 2 bases; bases outside gene matches: 9. CDR1 and CDR2 from the germline V gene are LNHNV and YYDKDF (reference sequence). CDR3 coding DNA: TGTGCCTCCCGACAGGGGGGGGAGAACTATGGCTACACCTTC. This gives the protein CASRQGGENYGYTF.

In regard to this clone: Within the sample, other DNA sequences also encode this same CDR3. J is TRBJ2-2 and V is TRBV27; D unclear. This CDR3 region has 12 residues. The germline gives CDR1 MNHEY, CDR2 SMNVEV (reference sequence). Trimming stripped 4 bases from V and 3 bases from J, with 3 bases between. CDR3 DNA sequence: TGTGCCAGCAGTTCAGACACCGGGGAGCTGTTTTTT. Protein sequence: CASSSDTGELFF.

In regard to this clone: The junction shows a germline mismatch at one end, possibly a read error. The gene calls are TRBV7-8 and TRBJ2-7; D remains ambiguous. Germline V CDR1 and CDR2: SGHVS, FQNEAQ. The CDR3 is made up of 13 amino acids. CDR3 coding DNA: TGTGCCAGCGGAGTGCTCGGCTCCCACGAGCAGTACTTC. Protein: CASGVLGSHEQYF.

The rearrangement links TRBV6-1 to TRBJ1-4; possible D gene TRBD1, 5 bases. Germline V gives CDR1 MNHNS, CDR2 SASEGT. The CDR3 totals 18 residues. The V and J ends lost 2 bases and 2 bases respectively, with 18 bases between them. CDR3 sequence (DNA): TGTGCCAGCAGTGAATATTTTGTGTTGGACATTACTAATGAAAAACTGTTTTTT. Protein: CASSEYFVLDITNEKLFF.